These T cell receptor beta chains were read from a single sample in a study of cytomegalovirus exposure and HLA in healthy donors. Using immunoSEQ multiplex PCR, the repertoire was profiled, and TCRdb retains in-frame clones only, with some absent. The profile shows 150,000 to 200,000 clones, 68% of them singletons. The sequenced sample was PBMCs. These receptors originate from a woman in her thirties or forties in good health and CMV-seropositive. Both conserved end residues are part of each CDR3. Each record gives: V gene, clone size, CDR3 protein. Clone size is shown for a subset of rows, as once, few, many or a class of expanded clone.

TRBV4-3,NA,CASSQEPGQFTTEAFF
TRBV11-2,NA,CASSKGLAGADEQFF
TRBV2,NA,CASSWTGNHETQYF
TRBV19,few,CASRGTERGLYEQYF
TRBV11-2,few,CASSFARESEQFF
TRBV7-2,NA,CASSLVYAGTGELFF
TRBV6-5,NA,CASSYSGQDTDTQYF
TRBV28,NA,CATWDSGISSYNEQFF
TRBV9,NA,CASEQGTSGYNEQFF
TRBV25-1,NA,CASSRDRGGGYPF
TRBV2,NA,CASRGQGVTNEKLFF
TRBV19,NA,CASSRIPGTGTIQPQHF
TRBV6-6,few,CASSYSQAGGYNEQFF
TRBV20-1,NA,CSARPAGGYTF
TRBV19,few,CASSRGPTRFF
TRBV27,few,CASSPSTGGEAFF
TRBV27,once,CASSSHSRGELFF
TRBV9,few,CASTLDSSNYGYTF
TRBV5-1,NA,CASSSEETGGGYTF
TRBV6-1,few,CASSEGRRTLYNEQFF
TRBV9,NA,CASSVAGSTQETQYF
TRBV7-8,few,CASSFGVYEQYF
TRBV21-1,NA,CASSIGQGSDTEAFF
TRBV28,NA,CASRLRKTNEKLFF
TRBV10-3,NA,CAISEWGPGDTEAFF
TRBV7-2,NA,CASSPQVYEQYF
TRBV13,NA,CASSGRTASGNTIYF
TRBV13,NA,CASRRFGQEAQYF
TRBV5-1,NA,CASSPVSSGNTIYF
TRBV7-9,NA,CASSSVAARDGETQYF
TRBV5-1,NA,CASHEAGETQYF
TRBV10-3,few,CAISGQGIAYNEQFF
TRBV6-6,NA,CATDPGHDLYNEQFF
TRBV6-5,NA,CASREGVTETQYF